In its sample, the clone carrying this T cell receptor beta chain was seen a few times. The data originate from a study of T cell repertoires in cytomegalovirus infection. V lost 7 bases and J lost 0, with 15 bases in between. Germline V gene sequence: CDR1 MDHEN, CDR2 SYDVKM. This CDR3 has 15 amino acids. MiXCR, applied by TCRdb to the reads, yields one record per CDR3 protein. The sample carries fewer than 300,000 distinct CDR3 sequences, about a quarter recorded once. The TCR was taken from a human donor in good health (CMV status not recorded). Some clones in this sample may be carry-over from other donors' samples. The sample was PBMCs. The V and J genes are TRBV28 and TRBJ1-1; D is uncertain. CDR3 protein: CASILGSIMNTEAFF. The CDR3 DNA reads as TGTGCCAGCATACTTGGGTCAATCATGAACACTGAAGCTTTCTTT.